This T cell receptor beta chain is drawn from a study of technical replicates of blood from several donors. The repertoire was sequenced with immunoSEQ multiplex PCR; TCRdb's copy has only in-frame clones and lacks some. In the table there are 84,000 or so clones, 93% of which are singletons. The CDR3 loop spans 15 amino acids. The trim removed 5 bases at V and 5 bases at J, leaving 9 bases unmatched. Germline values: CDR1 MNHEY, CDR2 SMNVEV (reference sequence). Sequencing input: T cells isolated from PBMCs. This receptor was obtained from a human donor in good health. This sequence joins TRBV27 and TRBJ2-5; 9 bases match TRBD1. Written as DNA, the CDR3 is TGTGCCAGCAGTCGGGGGACAGGGCTTGCGGAGACCCAGTACTTC. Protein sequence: CASSRGTGLAETQYF.